Below, 9 T cell receptor beta chains from the same sample are listed, as sequenced in a study of blood T cell repertoires in COVID-19. Assay: immunoSEQ multiplex PCR; the TCRdb copy retains only in-frame clones and omits some. The repertoire consists of roughly 180,000 clones, with about 70% occurring once and the leading ten covering around 8.9%. The sample comprised peripheral blood. These receptors were taken from a woman aged 45-60 years with active or convalescent COVID-19.

The chain is built from TRBV11-2 and TRBJ1-1, with TRBD1 as a possible D gene (6 bases). V was clipped by 1 base and J by 5 bases, with 11 bases between them. Germline values: CDR1 SGHAT, CDR2 FQNNGV. The CDR3 has 14 residues. CDR3 DNA sequence: TGTGCCAGCAGCTTAGTGAGGGGGGGTACTGAAGCTTTCTTT. This sequence encodes CASSLVRGGTEAFF.

The rearrangement uses TRBV3-1 (or the pseudogene TRBV3-2) and TRBJ1-1; D uncertain. The V end lost 5 bases, the J end lost 6 bases, and 22 bases lay between the germline ends. Germline values: CDR1 LGHDT, CDR2 YNNKEL (reference sequence). This CDR3 region has 16 residues. The CDR3 reads CASSSPRARVRPEAFF. The CDR3 coding sequence is TGTGCCAGCAGCTCCCCGAGGGCGAGGGTACGACCTGAAGCTTTCTTT.

J is TRBJ1-1 and V is TRBV6-5; maybe TRBD1 (6 bases). The germline V and J ends were trimmed by 0 bases and 5 bases, with 10 bases remaining between them. The CDR3 is made up of 14 amino acids. Germline CDR1 is MNHEY and CDR2 is SVGAGI. The DNA for the CDR3 is TGTGCCAGCAGTTACTCGCCAGGGGATACTGAAGCTTTCTTT. Translated, it gives CASSYSPGDTEAFF.

This clone was found a few times. The rearrangement joins TRBV18 to TRBJ1-2; the match to TRBD1 covers 8 bases. The CDR3 is 18 amino acids. The germline V gene encodes CDR1 KGHSH and CDR2 LQKENI. Trimming at V came to 5 bases and at J to 1 base, leaving 15 bases not matched to a gene. CDR3 residues: CASSSQGDPRDFNYGYTF. As DNA, the CDR3 is TGTGCCAGCTCATCACAGGGGGATCCTAGAGATTTTAACTATGGCTACACCTTC. Using reference TRBV18 and TRBJ1-2 for the parts outside the CDR3, the full variable domain is NAGVMQNPRHLVRRRGQEARLRCSPMKGHSHVYWYRQLPEEGLKFMVYLQKENIIDESGMPKERFSAEFPKEGPSILRIQQVVRGDSAAYFCASSSQGDPRDFNYGYTFGSGTRLTVV.

This clone showed up many times. The rearrangement links TRBV28 to TRBJ2-7, with D possibly matching TRBD2 (5 bases). V shed 5 bases and J shed 2 bases, with 13 bases lying between them. The CDR3 totals 14 residues. Germline CDR1 MDHEN, CDR2 SYDVKM. In DNA form, the CDR3 reads TGTGCCAGCAGTCCCGCGGGCTTACCCTACGAGCAGTACTTC. This gives the protein CASSPAGLPYEQYF.

This clone was seen just once. CDR3 bases: TGTGCCAGTAGTCCGGAGAGGGGGACCGGCGCAGATACGCAGTATTTT. Its protein is CASSPERGTGADTQYF. This chain joins TRBV19 and TRBJ2-3, with D possibly being TRBD1 (6 bases). The germline V gene encodes CDR1 LNHDA and CDR2 SQIVND (reference sequence). Trimming left V 5 bases short and J 4 bases short, with 19 bases between. This CDR3 contains 16 residues.

This clone appeared a single time. The chain recombines TRBV4-3 with TRBJ1-2; D perhaps matches TRBD1 (5 bases). V was pared by 0 bases and J by 4 bases, with 12 bases between. The CDR3 extends over 15 amino acids. Per germline, CDR1 LGHNA and CDR2 YSLEER. In DNA form, the CDR3 reads TGCGCCAGCAGCCAAGATAGGGGACTGTTCTATGGCTACACCTTC. Its translation: CASSQDRGLFYGYTF.

This clone has only one observation. The chain couples TRBV7-8 to TRBJ2-2, with D possibly TRBD2 on 6 matching bases. This CDR3 contains 15 residues. In germline, CDR1 is SGHVS, CDR2 FQNEAQ. Between the trimmed V and J ends, which lost 0 bases and 3 bases, there was a span of 8 bases. CDR3 region: CASSLAGTDTGELFF. For the CDR3, the DNA is TGTGCCAGCAGCTTAGCCGGGACTGACACCGGGGAGCTGTTTTTT.

The genes are TRBV7-3 and TRBJ1-1; D possibly corresponds to TRBD1 (6 bases). The V gene's germline CDR1 is SGHTA and CDR2 FQGTGA. Between the trimmed V and J ends, which lost 2 bases and 1 base, there was a span of 14 bases. The CDR3 extends over 16 amino acids. The CDR3 loop reads CASSLAAGTTNTEAFF. CDR3 in DNA: TGTGCCAGCAGCTTAGCAGCCGGGACAACGAACACTGAAGCTTTCTTT.